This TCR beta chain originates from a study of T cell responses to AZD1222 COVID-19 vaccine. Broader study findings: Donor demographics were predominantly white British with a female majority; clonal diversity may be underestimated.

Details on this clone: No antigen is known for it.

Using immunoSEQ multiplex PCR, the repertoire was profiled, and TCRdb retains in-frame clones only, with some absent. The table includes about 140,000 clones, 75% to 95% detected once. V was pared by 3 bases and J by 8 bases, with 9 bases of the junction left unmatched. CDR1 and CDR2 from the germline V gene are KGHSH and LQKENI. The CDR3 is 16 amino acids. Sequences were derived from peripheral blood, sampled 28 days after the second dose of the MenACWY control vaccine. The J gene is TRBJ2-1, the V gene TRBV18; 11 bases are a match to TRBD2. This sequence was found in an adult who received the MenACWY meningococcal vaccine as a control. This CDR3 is CASSPRELAGEYEQFF. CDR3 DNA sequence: TGTGCCAGCTCACCGCGGGAACTAGCGGGAGAGTATGAGCAGTTCTTC.